Shown below are 26 T cell receptor beta chains from a single sample sequenced in a study of CD8 T cells in ankylosing spondylitis. Overall study findings and caveats: Blood of patients with ankylosing spondylitis appeared to be characterized by a TCR beta motif of several highly homologous variants.

TCRdb processed the 5' RACE reads anew with MiXCR; each CDR3 protein has one entry. The sample consists of under 150,000 distinct CDR3 sequences, 17% of them appearing once. Antigen specificity for these receptors is unknown. Sequencing input: blood, either unsorted or a sorted T cell fraction (not recorded which). These receptor sequences come from a male donor with ankylosing spondylitis.

This chain's CDR3 is CASSKQGNYGYTF. DNA of the CDR3: TGTGCCAGCAGCAAACAGGGGAACTATGGCTACACCTTC. J is TRBJ1-2 and V is TRBV7-8; TRBD1 agrees at 7 bases. CDR1 is SGHVS, CDR2 FQNEAQ, per germline. This CDR3 contains 13 residues. V was pared by 5 bases and J by 2 bases, with 2 bases of the junction left unmatched.

CDR3 DNA: TGTGCCAGCAGTTGGACAGGGTTCGATGAGCAGTTCTTC. Protein product: CASSWTGFDEQFF. The chain recombines TRBV27 with TRBJ2-1; 8 bases fit TRBD1. Germline loops: CDR1 MNHEY, CDR2 SMNVEV (reference sequence). V lost 4 bases to trimming and J lost 8 bases; unmatched junction nucleotides: 4. The CDR3 runs to 13 residues.

The table lists this clonotype with many counts. The chain carries TRBV4-1 and TRBJ2-7; 8 positions agree with TRBD1. J gave up 0 bases and V 2 bases, and 6 bases lay outside the gene matches. The CDR3 loop spans 16 amino acids. Per germline, CDR1 MGHRA and CDR2 YSYEKL. CDR3 in amino acids: CASSQSGTGFSYEQYF. The CDR3 nucleotides are TGCGCCAGCAGCCAATCGGGGACAGGCTTCTCCTACGAGCAGTACTTC.

The chain is built from TRBV4-2 and TRBJ1-2; D is ambiguous. The germline V and J ends were trimmed by 3 bases and 8 bases, with 10 bases remaining between them. Per the germline V gene, CDR1 is LGHNA and CDR2 is YNFKEQ. The CDR3 is 12 residues long. This chain's CDR3 is CASSQKGWGYTF. In DNA form, the CDR3 reads TGTGCCAGCAGCCAGAAGGGTTGGGGCTACACCTTC.

This clonotype showed up many times. The rearrangement joins TRBV20-1 to TRBJ2-2; TRBD1 agrees at 8 bases. The CDR3 extends over 16 amino acids. The junction had 11 bases not matched to a gene; V was cut back by 2 bases and J by 6 bases. CDR1 is DFQATT, CDR2 SNEGSKA, per germline (reference sequence). CDR3 sequence reads: CSARPIQGGRAGELFF. CDR3 sequence (DNA): TGCAGTGCTAGACCTATACAGGGGGGACGTGCCGGGGAGCTGTTTTTT.

This clonotype came up many times. J is TRBJ1-2 and V is TRBV29-1; D not certain. The CDR3 length is 13 residues. Germline V gene lookup returns CDR1 SQVTM and CDR2 ANQGSEA. V lost 3 bases and J lost 5, with 13 bases in between. CDR3 amino acids: CSVEATRGYGYTF. CDR3 sequence (DNA): TGCAGCGTTGAGGCCACACGGGGTTATGGCTACACCTTC.

The chain carries TRBV2 and TRBJ2-7, with 8 bases fitting TRBD2. The V and J ends lost 7 bases and 6 bases, in that order; junction bases with no gene match: 11. CDR3 length: 14 amino acids. CDR1 and CDR2 from the germline V gene are SNHLY and FYNNEI. The CDR3 sequence is CASIGGRILGEQYF. The CDR3 region has the DNA TGTGCCAGCATCGGCGGGAGGATCTTGGGCGAGCAGTACTTC.

V usage is TRBV20-1 and J usage is TRBJ1-4; D is perhaps TRBD1 (5 bases). The CDR3 spans 15 residues. CDR1 DFQATT and CDR2 SNEGSKA come from the germline V gene (reference sequence). Trimming removed 1 base at V and 4 bases at J, with 13 bases between. For the CDR3, the DNA is TGCAGTGCTAGAGTCCAGGGCAGCAATAATGAAAAACTGTTTTTT. This encodes CSARVQGSNNEKLFF.

In this sample, this clonotype turned up many times. CDR3 protein: CASSQDPGHEQYF. The CDR3 DNA follows: TGCGCCAGCAGCCAAGATCCGGGGCACGAGCAGTACTTC. The V call is TRBV4-1, the J call TRBJ2-7; D assignment may be TRBD1 or TRBD2 (5 bases each). CDR3 length: 13 residues. Germline CDR1 MGHRA, CDR2 YSYEKL. V gave up 0 bases and J gave up 5 bases, with 8 bases separating them.

This clonotype was counted a few times. This chain connects TRBV10-3 to TRBJ2-4; 8 nucleotides agree with TRBD1. CDR1 ENHRY and CDR2 SYGVKD come from the germline V gene. The CDR3 spans 17 residues. Trimming removed 0 bases from V and 0 bases from J; junction bases left unmatched: 4. The CDR3 reads CAISESRDRGAKNIQYF. The CDR3 DNA follows: TGTGCCATCAGTGAGTCCCGAGACAGGGGAGCCAAAAACATTCAGTACTTC.

The rearrangement uses TRBV7-2 and TRBJ2-7; no reliable D call. CDR1 and CDR2 from the germline V gene are SGHTA and FQGNSA. V was shortened by 2 bases and J by 6 bases, with 8 bases between the two germline ends. CDR3 length: 12 residues. The CDR3 region has the DNA TGTGCCAGCAGCTTAATGTCCCCCGAGCAGTACTTC. This translates into CASSLMSPEQYF.

This clonotype occurred a few times. V and J are TRBV27 and TRBJ2-7, with D tentatively TRBD1 or TRBD2 (7 bases each). Per the germline V gene, CDR1 is MNHEY and CDR2 is SMNVEV (reference sequence). This CDR3 has 15 residues. V was shortened by 4 bases and J by 3 bases, with 16 bases between the two germline ends. CDR3 sequence (DNA): TGTGCCAGCAGTTCCCGACAGGGAGGGGACTACGAGCAGTACTTC. This gives the protein CASSSRQGGDYEQYF.

This clonotype was found a few times. The V and J genes are TRBV7-9 and TRBJ2-1; TRBD2 matches at 7 bases. CDR3 length: 15 amino acids. V was pared by 7 bases and J by 2 bases, with 8 bases of the junction left unmatched. The germline V gene encodes CDR1 SEHNR and CDR2 FQNEAQ (reference sequence). Here the CDR3 reads CASTSSGKTYNEQFF. CDR3 coding DNA: TGTGCCAGCACCTCTAGCGGTAAAACCTACAATGAGCAGTTCTTC.

The V and J genes are TRBV7-9 and TRBJ1-3, with D perhaps matching TRBD1 (5 bases). Germline lookup yields CDR1 SEHNR and CDR2 FQNEAQ (reference sequence). This CDR3 spans 14 amino acids. Trimming removed 4 bases at V and 8 bases at J, with 15 bases between. CDR3 protein: CASSSGDAGDTIYF. The CDR3 DNA follows: TGTGCCAGCAGCTCGGGGGACGCCGGAGACACCATATATTTT.

The V and J genes are TRBV4-1 and TRBJ2-3, with unresolved D. The germline V gene encodes CDR1 MGHRA and CDR2 YSYEKL. The V and J ends lost 0 bases and 3 bases respectively, with 7 bases between them. There are 14 residues in the CDR3. The CDR3 coding sequence is TGCGCCAGCAGCCAAGATGCACTGACAGATACGCAGTATTTT. This translates into CASSQDALTDTQYF.

This clonotype was found once. The chain joins TRBV11-2 to TRBJ1-4, with D perhaps TRBD1 (5 bases). Trimming removed 5 bases from V and 8 bases from J, with 18 bases in between. Per germline, CDR1 SGHAT and CDR2 FQNNGV. The CDR3 length is 15 residues. The chain's CDR3 is CASSRQWDGREKLFF. In nucleotides, the CDR3 is TGTGCCAGCAGCCGTCAATGGGACGGTAGGGAAAAACTGTTTTTT.

The chain combines TRBV20-1 with TRBJ2-7; TRBD2 matches at 10 bases. CDR1 and CDR2 from the germline V gene are DFQATT and SNEGSKA (reference sequence). CDR3 length equals 14 residues. The trim removed 5 bases at V and 5 bases at J, leaving 9 bases unmatched. The CDR3 here is CSAYLAGVLHEQYF. DNA for the CDR3: TGCAGTGCTTACCTAGCGGGAGTGTTACACGAGCAGTACTTC.

This clonotype has just a few counts. This chain links TRBV27 with TRBJ1-1; D ambiguous. Deletions cut 5 bases from V and 7 bases from J, with 14 bases between. This CDR3 contains 13 residues. CDR1 is MNHEY, CDR2 SMNVEV, per germline (reference sequence). The CDR3 sequence is CASSDRTAVEAFF. As DNA, the CDR3 is TGTGCCAGCAGTGACCGGACGGCGGTTGAAGCTTTCTTT.

The rearrangement links TRBV7-9 to TRBJ1-4, with D perhaps matching TRBD1 (5 bases). CDR3 length equals 15 residues. Looked up from germline, CDR1 is SEHNR and CDR2 is FQNEAQ (reference sequence). Trimming stripped 5 bases from V and 7 bases from J, with 17 bases between. The CDR3 spells CASSLISTGGEKLFF. The CDR3 DNA follows: TGTGCCAGCAGCCTTATCTCGACTGGGGGTGAAAAACTGTTTTTT.

This clonotype has more than one count but fewer than ten. This chain connects TRBV27 to TRBJ2-1, with D tentatively TRBD2 (6 bases). The CDR3 runs 14 residues. The ends were cut back, 8 bases at V and 2 bases at J, with 13 bases in the middle. Germline CDR1 is MNHEY and CDR2 is SMNVEV (reference sequence). As DNA, the CDR3 is TGTGCCAGCGGGGGGAGGCCTACCTACAATGAGCAGTTCTTC. Encoded protein: CASGGRPTYNEQFF.

In this sample, this clonotype turned up a few times. This chain links TRBV6-5 with TRBJ2-1; 10 nucleotides align to TRBD2. The CDR3 consists of 15 residues. V lost 2 bases, J lost 3 bases, and 1 base stayed unmatched. From germline, CDR1 is MNHEY and CDR2 SVGAGI. CDR3 protein: CASSYTSGIYNEQFF. The CDR3 nucleotides are TGTGCCAGCAGTTACACTAGCGGGATCTACAATGAGCAGTTCTTC.

The chain recombines TRBV2 with TRBJ2-3; D possibly corresponds to TRBD2 (6 bases). The V end lost 6 bases, the J end lost 0 bases, and 13 bases lay between the germline ends. In germline, CDR1 is SNHLY, CDR2 FYNNEI. This CDR3 spans 15 amino acids. The CDR3 nucleotides are TGTGCCAGCAGGGTAGCGGTCCTAAGCACAGATACGCAGTATTTT. It yields the protein CASRVAVLSTDTQYF.

V and J are TRBV9 and TRBJ2-5; D is perhaps TRBD2 (6 bases). V was shortened by 3 bases and J by 1 base, with 10 bases between the two germline ends. The CDR3 is 14 residues long. Germline V gene lookup returns CDR1 SGDLS and CDR2 YYNGEE. CDR3 sequence: CASSGGLLQETQYF. The CDR3 DNA is TGTGCCAGCAGCGGGGGACTCCTCCAAGAGACCCAGTACTTC.

The CDR3 sequence: CASSFGTSGSTEQYF. The CDR3 coding sequence is TGTGCCAGCAGTTTCGGGACTAGCGGGAGTACGGAGCAGTACTTC. The chain joins TRBV12-3 or TRBV12-4 to TRBJ2-7; TRBD2 aligns across 14 bases. This CDR3 has 15 amino acids. J lost 7 bases, V lost 3 bases, and 5 bases had no gene match.

V usage is TRBV4-1 and J usage is TRBJ2-1; no firm D call. The CDR3 is 11 amino acids. Trimming shortened V by 5 bases and J by 10 bases, and 9 bases separated the two germline ends. Per germline, CDR1 MGHRA and CDR2 YSYEKL. The CDR3 DNA reads as TGCGCCAGCAGCTCTTATTTCGAGCAGTTCTTC. The encoded protein is CASSSYFEQFF.

This clonotype came up a few times. The gene calls are TRBV9 and TRBJ2-1, with 9 bases fitting TRBD2. The ends lost 4 bases at V and 6 bases at J; junction bases unmatched: 8. Germline V CDR1 and CDR2: SGDLS, YYNGEE. The CDR3 runs to 15 residues. In DNA, the CDR3 is TGTGCCAGCAGCCCCGCGGGCGGGGGGGCCAATGAGCAGTTCTTC. Protein product: CASSPAGGGANEQFF. The entire variable domain, with the rest obtained from reference TRBV9 and TRBJ2-1, is as follows: DSGVTQTPKHLITATGQRVTLRCSPRSGDLSVYWYQQSLDQGLQFLIQYYNGEERAKGNILERFSAQQFPDLHSELNLSSLELGDSALYFCASSPAGGGANEQFFGPGTRLTVL.